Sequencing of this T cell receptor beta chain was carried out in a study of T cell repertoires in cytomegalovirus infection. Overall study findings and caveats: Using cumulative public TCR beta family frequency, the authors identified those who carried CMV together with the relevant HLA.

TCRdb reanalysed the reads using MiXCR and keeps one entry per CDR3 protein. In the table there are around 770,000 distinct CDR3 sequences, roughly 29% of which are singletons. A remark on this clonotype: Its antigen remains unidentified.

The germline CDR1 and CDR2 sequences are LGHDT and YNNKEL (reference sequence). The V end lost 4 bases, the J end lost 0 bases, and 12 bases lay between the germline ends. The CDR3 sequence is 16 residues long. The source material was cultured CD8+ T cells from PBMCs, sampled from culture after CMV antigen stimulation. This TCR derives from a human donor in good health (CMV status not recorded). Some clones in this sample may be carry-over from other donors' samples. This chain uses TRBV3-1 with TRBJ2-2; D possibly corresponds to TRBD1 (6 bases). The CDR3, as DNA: TGTGCCAGCAGCCGCGCGGCAGGGGCGAACACCGGGGAGCTGTTTTTT. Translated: CASSRAAGANTGELFF.